Presented here are 15 T cell receptor beta chains from one specimen sequenced in a study of patients and donors after allogeneic stem cell transplantation. One entry per CDR3 protein, called by TCRdb with MiXCR from the RT-PCR reads. The profile shows some 960,000 distinct CDR3 sequences, more than 15% of them singletons. Material: blood, either unsorted or a sorted T cell fraction (not recorded which). These receptors all come from a human donor who was either an allogeneic HSCT recipient or a stem cell or donor lymphocyte infusion donor (not recorded which). It is not recorded whose cells these are; they may come from a transplant donor.

The chain couples TRBV10-3 to TRBJ2-7; 11 bases align to TRBD2. The V and J ends lost 5 bases and 2 bases, in that order; junction bases with no gene match: 2. The CDR3 spans 14 residues. The germline V gene encodes CDR1 ENHRY and CDR2 SYGVKD. CDR3 in amino acids: CAISKTSGAYEQYF. In DNA, the CDR3 is TGTGCCATCAGTAAGACTAGCGGGGCCTACGAGCAGTACTTC.

This clonotype was counted a few times. The chain employs TRBV12-3 or TRBV12-4 and TRBJ1-5, with D possibly being TRBD1 (6 bases). This CDR3 has 14 amino acids. V was pared by 8 bases and J by 2 bases, with 13 bases between. The CDR3 sequence: CASRERQGNQPQHF. CDR3 nucleotide sequence: TGTGCCAGCCGCGAAAGACAGGGCAATCAGCCCCAGCATTTT.

The rearrangement uses TRBV27 and TRBJ2-3; D perhaps matches TRBD1 (6 bases). The V gene's germline CDR1 is MNHEY and CDR2 SMNVEV (reference sequence). CDR3 size: 12 residues. Trimming took 7 bases from V and 6 from J, leaving 11 bases between them. CDR3 in DNA: TGTGCCAGCAAAACAGGGTTCGATACGCAGTATTTT. Its protein product is CASKTGFDTQYF.

Only a few counts were recorded for this clonotype. The rearrangement links TRBV6-2 or TRBV6-3 to TRBJ1-6; D is ambiguous. The germline V and J ends were trimmed by 6 bases and 7 bases, with 10 bases remaining between them. CDR1 is MNHEY, CDR2 SVGEGT, per germline. The CDR3 consists of 13 residues. CDR3 DNA sequence: TGTGCCAGCAGAGACGCCCCCAATTCACCCCTCCACTTT. It codes for CASRDAPNSPLHF.

This clonotype appeared many times. The V gene is TRBV12-3 or TRBV12-4, the J gene TRBJ1-2; tentatively, D is TRBD1 (5 bases). This CDR3 is built from 16 residues. V was cut by 1 base and J by 2 bases, with 14 bases left in between. CDR3 protein: CASSLGGTAWNYGYTF. The CDR3 DNA is TGTGCCAGCAGTTTAGGGGGGACGGCCTGGAACTATGGCTACACCTTC.

This clonotype was recorded a few times. The rearrangement uses TRBV5-1 and TRBJ1-3; a weak D match, TRBD1 (6 bases). The CDR3 length is 15 residues. V was pared by 4 bases and J by 2 bases, with 13 bases between. Germline loops: CDR1 SGHRS, CDR2 YFSETQ. CDR3 coding DNA: TGCGCCAGCAGCCTACAGGGTCTACCTGGAAACACCATATATTTT. Its translation: CASSLQGLPGNTIYF.

The J gene is TRBJ2-7, the V gene TRBV29-1, with TRBD2 matching 10 bases. The germline CDR1 and CDR2 sequences are SQVTM and ANQGSEA. The trim removed 4 bases at V and 4 bases at J, leaving 7 bases unmatched. This CDR3 contains 14 residues. The CDR3 here is CSVAPLAGNYEQYF. The CDR3 region has the DNA TGCAGCGTTGCTCCACTAGCGGGAAATTACGAGCAGTACTTC.

The V call is TRBV27, the J call TRBJ1-3; D is perhaps TRBD1 (5 bases). V dropped 5 bases and J dropped 3 bases, with 11 bases sitting between them. CDR1 MNHEY and CDR2 SMNVEV come from the germline V gene (reference sequence). The CDR3 runs to 14 residues. As DNA, the CDR3 is TGTGCCAGCAGTGGGGGAGGTCTTGGAAACACCATATATTTT. This gives the protein CASSGGGLGNTIYF.

This clonotype has more than one count but fewer than ten. The J gene is TRBJ2-2, the V gene TRBV20-1; D might be TRBD2 (5 bases). CDR3 length: 13 amino acids. The ends were cut back, 3 bases at V and 8 bases at J, with 13 bases in the middle. CDR1 and CDR2 (germline): DFQATT, SNEGSKA (reference sequence). CDR3 sequence: CSARDASGGELFF. CDR3 DNA: TGCAGTGCTAGGGACGCCAGCGGAGGGGAGCTGTTTTTT.

V is TRBV18 and J is TRBJ2-3; no firm D call. V lost 2 bases and J 7 bases, leaving 13 bases between the germline ends. Germline assignment: CDR1 KGHSH and CDR2 LQKENI. This CDR3 spans 14 amino acids. CDR3 nucleotides: TGTGCCAGCTCACCATGGGCAGGCACTAATACGCAGTATTTT. Translating gives CASSPWAGTNTQYF.

The chain couples TRBV12-3 or TRBV12-4 to TRBJ2-7, with D tentatively TRBD2 (5 bases). CDR3 length equals 14 residues. V lost 5 bases to trimming and J lost 7 bases, with 18 bases between them. This chain's CDR3 is CASSPDLGPGEQYF. For the CDR3, the DNA is TGTGCCAGCAGTCCCGATTTAGGGCCGGGGGAGCAGTACTTC.

The J gene is TRBJ1-3, the V gene TRBV20-1; D gene unclear. V gave up 3 bases and J gave up 2 bases, with 8 bases separating them. Germline assignment: CDR1 DFQATT and CDR2 SNEGSKA (reference sequence). The CDR3 is 13 residues long. CDR3: CSASPGAGNTIYF. Written as DNA, the CDR3 is TGCAGTGCTAGCCCCGGGGCTGGAAACACCATATATTTT.

This clonotype turned up a few times. The chain has TRBV12-3 or TRBV12-4 and TRBJ2-7; maybe TRBD2 (5 bases). The CDR3 covers 15 residues. V dropped 7 bases and J dropped 6 bases, with 22 bases sitting between them. The CDR3 bases are TGTGCCAGCACCCTCGGAGCGTCAGGCGGGCGCGAGCAGTACTTC. This translates into CASTLGASGGREQYF.

Here the CDR3 DNA reads TGCGCCAGCAGCTTGAGCGGGGCCGGGGGAGAGACCCAGTACTTC. Its translation: CASSLSGAGGETQYF. The genes are TRBV5-1 and TRBJ2-5; 7 bases fit TRBD2. The CDR3 contains 15 residues. After removal of 1 base from V and 4 bases from J, the junction contained 7 bases not matched to a gene. Germline CDR1 and CDR2: SGHRS and YFSETQ. Based on the CDR3 plus reference TRBV5-1 and TRBJ2-5, the full variable domain is KAGVTQTPRYLIKTRGQQVTLSCSPISGHRSVSWYQQTPGQGLQFLFEYFSETQRNKGNFPGRFSGRQFSNSRSEMNVSTLELGDSALYLCASSLSGAGGETQYFGPGTRLLVL.

This clonotype was seen at least ten times. CDR3 nucleotide sequence: TGCGCCAGCAGCCAAACGGGGCGCATCGGGGAGCTGTTTTTT. It yields the protein CASSQTGRIGELFF. The rearrangement joins TRBV4-3 to TRBJ2-2; D tentatively reads TRBD1 or TRBD2 (5 bases each). The CDR3 consists of 14 residues. Trimming shortened V by 2 bases and J by 7 bases, and 11 bases separated the two germline ends. From germline, CDR1 is LGHNA and CDR2 YSLEER.